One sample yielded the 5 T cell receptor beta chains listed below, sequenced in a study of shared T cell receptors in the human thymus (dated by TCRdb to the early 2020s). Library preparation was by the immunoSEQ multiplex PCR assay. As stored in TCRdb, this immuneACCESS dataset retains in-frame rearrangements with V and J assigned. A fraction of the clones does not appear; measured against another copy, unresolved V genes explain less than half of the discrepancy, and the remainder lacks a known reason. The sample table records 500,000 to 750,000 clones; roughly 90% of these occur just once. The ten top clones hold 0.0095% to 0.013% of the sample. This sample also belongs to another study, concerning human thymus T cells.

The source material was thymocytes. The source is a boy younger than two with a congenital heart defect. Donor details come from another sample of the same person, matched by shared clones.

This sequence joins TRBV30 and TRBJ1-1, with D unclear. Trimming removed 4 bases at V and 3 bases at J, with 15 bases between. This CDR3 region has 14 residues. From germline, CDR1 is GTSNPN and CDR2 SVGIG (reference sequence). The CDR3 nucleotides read TGTGCCTGGACAGCCAGGACTGTTGACACTGAAGCTTTCTTT. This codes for CAWTARTVDTEAFF.

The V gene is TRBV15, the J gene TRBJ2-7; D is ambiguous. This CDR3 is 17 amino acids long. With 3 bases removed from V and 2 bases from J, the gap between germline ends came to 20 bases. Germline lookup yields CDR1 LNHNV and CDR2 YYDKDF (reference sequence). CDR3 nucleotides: TGTGCCACCAGCAGCAGAATAGTGAGGTCTTTACCCTACGAGCAGTACTTC. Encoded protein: CATSSRIVRSLPYEQYF. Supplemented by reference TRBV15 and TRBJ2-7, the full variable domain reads DAMVIQNPRYQVTQFGKPVTLSCSQTLNHNVMYWYQQKSSQAPKLLFHYYDKDFNNEADTPDNFQSRRPNTSFCFLDIRSPGLGDTAMYLCATSSRIVRSLPYEQYFGPGTRLTVT.

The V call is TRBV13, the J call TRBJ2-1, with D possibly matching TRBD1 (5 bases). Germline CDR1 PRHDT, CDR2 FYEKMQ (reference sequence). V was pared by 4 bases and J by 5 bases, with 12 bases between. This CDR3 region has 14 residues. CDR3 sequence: CASSSNKGHNEQFF. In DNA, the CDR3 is TGTGCCAGCAGCTCTAACAAGGGGCACAATGAGCAGTTCTTC.

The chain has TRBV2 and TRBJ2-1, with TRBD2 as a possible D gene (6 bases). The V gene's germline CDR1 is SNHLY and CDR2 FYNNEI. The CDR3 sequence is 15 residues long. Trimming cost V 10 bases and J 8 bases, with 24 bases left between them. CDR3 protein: CAMPRGKDLSDEQFF. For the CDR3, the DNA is TGTGCCATGCCTCGGGGGAAGGACCTTAGTGATGAGCAGTTCTTC.

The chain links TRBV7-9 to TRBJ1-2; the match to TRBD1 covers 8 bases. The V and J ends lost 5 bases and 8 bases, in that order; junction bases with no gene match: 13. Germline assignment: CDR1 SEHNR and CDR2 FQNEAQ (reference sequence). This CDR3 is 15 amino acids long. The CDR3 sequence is CASSRSRVTGDGYTF. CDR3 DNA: TGTGCCAGCAGCCGAAGCAGGGTGACAGGGGACGGCTACACCTTC.